This T cell receptor (beta chain) was sequenced during a study of blood T cell repertoires in COVID-19. The wider study: Sites across the United States, Italy and Spain contributed samples from acute and convalescent COVID-19. The analysed material was cDNA or gDNA that came from T cells, B-cell-depleted T cells, or PBMCs.

Method: immunoSEQ multiplex PCR; TCRdb's copy keeps in-frame clones and lacks some. This table has 35,000 to 45,000 clones, approximately 70% appearing once. Germline assignment: CDR1 KGHSH and CDR2 LQKENI. V shed 3 bases and J 4 bases; nucleotides not matched to a gene: 3. The CDR3 sequence is 14 residues long. The sample comprised peripheral blood. The clonotype was recovered from a man of 80 years or more with acute or convalescent COVID-19. This chain uses TRBV18 with TRBJ1-1; 9 bases fit TRBD1. The CDR3 here is CASSPPGQGTEAFF. The CDR3 region has the DNA TGTGCCAGCTCACCCCCGGGACAGGGCACTGAAGCTTTCTTT.